The T cell receptor beta chain described here comes from a study of graft-versus-host responses after intestinal transplantation. Overall study context: Transplants given to recipients were multivisceral, liver-intestinal, or isolated intestinal. Study-wide points: Recipient bone marrow held GvH clones, some seen earlier in ileum or blood. Some patients had graft-donor T cell macrochimerism. In their allografts, the ratios of graft-versus-host to host-versus-graft T cell clones were high. The study associated peak circulating GvH clone levels with early post-transplant HvG declines.

Produced via immunoSEQ multiplex PCR; TCRdb's table is partial and in-frame only. Here the sample spans some 100,000 clones, roughly 90% being singletons. Comment on this clone: Its antigen is unknown.

Deletions cut 1 base from V and 6 bases from J, with 13 bases between. CDR1 and CDR2 (germline): SGHDT, YYEEEE. The CDR3 length is 15 residues. The TCR sequence derives from a human donor who was the organ donor for an intestinal transplant. This sequence joins TRBV5-6 and TRBJ2-2, with D unresolved. Here the sequenced sample was unstimulated CD4+ T cells sorted from spleen or lymph node cells, taken before transplant. CDR3 DNA sequence: TGTGCCAGCAGCTTGACTGTGGTCGTGGCCGGGGAGCTGTTTTTT. Protein product: CASSLTVVVAGELFF.